Presented here are 2 T cell receptor beta chains from one specimen sequenced in a study of blood T cell repertoires in COVID-19. Only in-frame clones appear in the TCRdb table, and some are missing; sequencing was by immunoSEQ multiplex PCR. Found here are about 92,000 clones, around 82% of them singletons; the top ten hold around an eighth. Sequenced input: peripheral blood. These receptors were obtained from a human donor in a cohort sampled during active COVID-19.

The chain has TRBV9 and TRBJ2-3; 14 bases match TRBD2. Looked up from germline, CDR1 is SGDLS and CDR2 is YYNGEE. After removal of 4 bases from V and 11 bases from J, the junction contained 3 bases not matched to a gene. The CDR3 contains 13 residues. Here the CDR3 reads CASSPGLAGGQYF. CDR3 bases: TGTGCCAGCAGCCCAGGACTAGCGGGGGGGCAGTATTTT.

This clone was picked up one time. The CDR3 DNA sequence: TGCACCAGCAGCCAACAGACAGGGGAGACAGATACGCAGTATTTT. Amino acids: CTSSQQTGETDTQYF. The V gene is TRBV1, the J gene TRBJ2-3; the table's D call TRBD1 went unverified against the DNA. TRBV1 has pseudogene status. The CDR3 length is 15 residues.